This T cell receptor beta chain was identified during a study of blood T cells in healthy people across ages. Overall study results and limits: It was the long-lived donors that had more naive CD4+ cells and higher diversity than aged donors. Investigators viewed diversity estimates from one million T cells as underestimates, the study reported.

PBMCs numbering at least 7 million were isolated per sample. Each sample provided at least 5 micrograms of extracted total RNA. The CDR3 has 14 residues. Germline V CDR1 and CDR2: LGHDT, YNNKEL (reference sequence). V was clipped by 1 base and J by 3 bases, with 10 bases between them. A few counts support this clonotype. The antigen remains unidentified. Using a J-beta primer mix together with a sample-barcoded 5' primer, a second PCR was run for about 6 to 12 cycles. Using its own MiXCR run on the 5' RACE reads, TCRdb lists one record per CDR3 protein. There are under 800,000 distinct CDR3 sequences in the sample; around a fifth occur only once, and approximately 3.6% lies in the top ten.

Sequencing used blood. J is TRBJ2-7 and V is TRBV3-1; D possibly uses TRBD1 or TRBD2 (5 bases each). The origin of this receptor is a man in his 70s in good health. The CDR3 region is CASSQAGDGYEQYF. DNA of the CDR3: TGTGCCAGCAGCCAAGCCGGGGACGGCTACGAGCAGTACTTC.